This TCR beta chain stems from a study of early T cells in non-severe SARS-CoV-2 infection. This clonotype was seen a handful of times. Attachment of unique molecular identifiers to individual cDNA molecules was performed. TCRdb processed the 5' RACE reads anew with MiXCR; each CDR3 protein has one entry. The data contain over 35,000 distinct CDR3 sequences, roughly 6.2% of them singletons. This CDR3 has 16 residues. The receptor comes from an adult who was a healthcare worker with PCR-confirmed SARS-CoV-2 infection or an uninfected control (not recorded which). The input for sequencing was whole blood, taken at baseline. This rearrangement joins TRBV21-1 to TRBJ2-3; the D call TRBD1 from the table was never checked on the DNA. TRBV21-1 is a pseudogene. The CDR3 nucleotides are TGTGCCAGCAGCCGTAAAAGGAGTGGCCCCGCAGATACGCAGTATTTT. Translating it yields CASSRKRSGPADTQYF.